The clone carrying this T cell receptor beta chain was seen a handful of times. TCR alpha and beta CDR3 regions were amplified from RNA using iRepertoire nested multiplex PCR. TCRdb processed the multiplex PCR reads anew with MiXCR; each CDR3 protein has one entry. The sample shows 300,000 to 450,000 distinct CDR3 sequences, 41% of them seen only once. The record originates from a study of glioma-infiltrating T cells. V was pared by 2 bases and J by 5 bases, with 16 bases between. This CDR3 comprises 15 residues. Germline V gene data show CDR1 as KGHSH and CDR2 as LQKENI. Source material: glioma tissue, nonneoplastic brain tissue, or PBMCs (not recorded which). The TCR was taken from a human donor with low-grade glioma or glioblastoma, undergoing nonglioma brain surgery, or in good health (not recorded which). V and J are TRBV18 and TRBJ2-7, with D perhaps matching TRBD1 (5 bases). CDR3: CASSPMWGAENEQYF. CDR3 DNA: TGTGCCAGCTCACCAATGTGGGGCGCGGAAAACGAGCAGTACTTC.